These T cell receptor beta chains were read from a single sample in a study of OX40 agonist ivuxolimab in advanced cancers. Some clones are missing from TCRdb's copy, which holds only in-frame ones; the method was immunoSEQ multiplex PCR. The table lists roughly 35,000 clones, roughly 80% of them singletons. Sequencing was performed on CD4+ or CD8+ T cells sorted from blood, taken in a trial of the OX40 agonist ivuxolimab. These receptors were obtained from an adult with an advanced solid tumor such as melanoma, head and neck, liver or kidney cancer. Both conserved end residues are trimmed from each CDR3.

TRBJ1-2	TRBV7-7	ASSPGQGYGYT
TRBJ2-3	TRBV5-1	ASSLAAASTQY
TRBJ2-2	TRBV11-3	ASSGALVSGELF
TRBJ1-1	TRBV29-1	SVGPGGANTEAF
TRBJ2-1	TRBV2	ASSEAVPGLAGGRNEQF
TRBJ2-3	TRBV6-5	ATSLAERTDTQY
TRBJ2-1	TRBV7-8	ASSHAGDEQF
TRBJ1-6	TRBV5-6	ASSTAPKNNSPLH
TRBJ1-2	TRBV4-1	ASSHGGQGYGYT
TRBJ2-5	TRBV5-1	ASSRDRVPQY
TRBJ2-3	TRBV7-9	ASSLVAGTDTQY
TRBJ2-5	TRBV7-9	ASSLGLAGETQY